A single sample gave rise to the 8 T cell receptor beta chains below, sequenced in a study of T cell clones after liver transplantation. The assay was immunoSEQ multiplex PCR, and TCRdb's table has in-frame clones only and misses some. The repertoire holds around 97,000 clones, with around 80% as singletons. Sequenced material: CD4+ T cells from blood, taken approximately 4 years after liver transplant. The receptors here all came from a human patient who received a liver transplant. Some T cells may be graft donor cells.

The V gene is TRBV4-3, the J gene TRBJ2-2, with 8 bases that match TRBD1. V shed 4 bases and J 7 bases; nucleotides not matched to a gene: 5. Germline CDR1 LGHNA, CDR2 YSLEER. The CDR3 runs to 14 residues. The CDR3 region is CASSPDRVGGELFF. The CDR3, as DNA: TGCGCCAGCAGCCCGGACAGGGTCGGCGGGGAGCTGTTTTTT.

The chain carries TRBV14 and TRBJ2-7, with D tentatively TRBD1 or TRBD2 (7 bases each). Trimming took 4 bases from V and 4 from J, leaving 20 bases between them. The CDR3 length is 16 residues. Germline values: CDR1 SGHDN, CDR2 FVKESK. Here the CDR3 reads CASSPQGGYATYEQYF. CDR3 nucleotides: TGTGCCAGCAGCCCTCAGGGGGGGTACGCTACGTACGAGCAGTACTTC.

The chain combines TRBV5-8 with TRBJ2-7; possibly TRBD1 for D (6 bases). This CDR3 region has 16 residues. V lost 0 bases and J 0 bases, leaving 13 bases between the germline ends. The germline V gene encodes CDR1 SGHTS and CDR2 YDEGEE. CDR3 region: CASSLGRGPSSYEQYF. The CDR3 bases are TGTGCCAGCAGCTTGGGCAGGGGCCCCAGCTCCTACGAGCAGTACTTC.

V gene TRBV5-4 combines with J gene TRBJ2-3; 10 nucleotides agree with TRBD1. J was trimmed by 4 bases and V by 4 bases; bases with no gene match: 6. CDR1 is SGHNT, CDR2 YYREEE, per germline (reference sequence). The CDR3 runs 15 residues. CDR3 residues: CASSLQGQGPDTQYF. The CDR3 coding sequence is TGTGCCAGCAGCCTACAGGGACAGGGGCCAGATACGCAGTATTTT.

This chain links TRBV5-1 with TRBJ2-2, with 14 bases identical to TRBD2. Germline assignment: CDR1 SGHRS and CDR2 YFSETQ. The V gene end was trimmed by 2 bases and the J gene end by 0 bases; junction bases not matched to a gene: 15. This CDR3 contains 22 residues. In nucleotides, the CDR3 is TGCGCCAGCAGCTTAGTGGCCGGGACTAGCGGGAGAATCGTCCCGAACACCGGGGAGCTGTTTTTT. It is translated as CASSLVAGTSGRIVPNTGELFF.

The gene calls are TRBV7-2 and TRBJ2-3; TRBD2 aligns across 7 bases. Looked up from germline, CDR1 is SGHTA and CDR2 is FQGNSA. V lost 3 bases to trimming and J lost 2 bases; unmatched junction nucleotides: 8. The CDR3 consists of 16 residues. CDR3 residues: CASSFTSASFTDTQYF. CDR3 in DNA: TGTGCCAGCAGCTTCACTAGCGCCAGTTTCACAGATACGCAGTATTTT.

The rearrangement links TRBV28 to TRBJ1-5; 7 bases match TRBD1. Germline CDR1 and CDR2: MDHEN and SYDVKM. The CDR3 has 15 amino acids. Trimming cost V 2 bases and J 2 bases; bases outside gene matches: 3. CDR3 nucleotide sequence: TGTGCCAGCAGTTTAGCTGGGACAGGCAATCAGCCCCAGCATTTT. It encodes CASSLAGTGNQPQHF. Complete variable domain (other parts from reference TRBV28 and TRBJ1-5): DVKVTQSSRYLVKRTGEKVFLECVQDMDHENMFWYRQDPGLGLRLIYFSYDVKMKEKGDIPEGYSVSREKKERFSLILESASTNQTSMYLCASSLAGTGNQPQHFGDGTRLSIL.

V and J are TRBV5-1 and TRBJ2-3; 13 bases agree with TRBD2. Germline CDR1 reads SGHRS; CDR2 reads YFSETQ. The CDR3 has 18 residues. V gave up 3 bases and J gave up 4 bases; unmatched junction bases: 11. CDR3 DNA sequence: TGCGCCAGCAGCTCAGGGACTAGCGGGGTAAAAGGGTCAGATACGCAGTATTTT. Amino acid sequence: CASSSGTSGVKGSDTQYF.